What follows are 11 T cell receptor beta chains derived from one specimen sequenced in a study of cytomegalovirus exposure and HLA in healthy donors. The PCR contained 60 Vbeta and 13 Jbeta primers. Assay: immunoSEQ multiplex PCR; the TCRdb copy retains only in-frame clones and omits some. Among 150,000 to 160,000 clones listed, about 88% were seen once. Sequenced input: PBMCs. The receptors derive from a young woman in good health and CMV-seronegative.

This clone came up once. The rearrangement uses TRBV10-3 and TRBJ1-5; D is ambiguous. V was cut by 2 bases and J by 5 bases, with 10 bases left in between. This CDR3 has 14 amino acids. The germline V gene encodes CDR1 ENHRY and CDR2 SYGVKD. The CDR3 loop reads CAISERPGDQPQHF. The CDR3 bases are TGTGCCATCAGTGAGCGCCCCGGGGATCAGCCCCAGCATTTT.

This clone was observed a handful of times. CDR3 loop: CASSLGLAGEETQYF. DNA for the CDR3: TGTGCCAGCAGCTTGGGACTAGCGGGGGAGGAGACCCAGTACTTC. J is TRBJ2-5 and V is TRBV7-9, with 14 bases fitting TRBD2. Germline lookup yields CDR1 SEHNR and CDR2 FQNEAQ (reference sequence). The CDR3 runs 15 residues. V lost 3 bases to trimming and J lost 5 bases; unmatched junction nucleotides: 2.

The CDR3 is CASSLWTSGGHGEQYF. As DNA, the CDR3 is TGTGCCAGCAGCCTGTGGACTAGCGGGGGGCACGGCGAGCAGTACTTC. The genes are TRBV5-6 and TRBJ2-7, with 14 bases fitting TRBD2. This CDR3 is built from 16 residues. Germline V gene lookup returns CDR1 SGHDT and CDR2 YYEEEE. The V segment lost 4 bases and the J segment 6 bases; nucleotides outside the gene matches: 9.

V usage is TRBV9 and J usage is TRBJ2-3; possibly TRBD2 for D (5 bases). The CDR3 length is 17 residues. CDR1 SGDLS and CDR2 YYNGEE come from the germline V gene. V lost 0 bases and J lost 4, with 18 bases in between. The CDR3 sequence is CASSVGVIARKADTQYF. The CDR3 nucleotides are TGTGCCAGCAGCGTAGGCGTGATAGCGCGAAAGGCAGATACGCAGTATTTT. The variable domain in full, completed from reference TRBV9 and TRBJ2-3, reads DSGVTQTPKHLITATGQRVTLRCSPRSGDLSVYWYQQSLDQGLQFLIQYYNGEERAKGNILERFSAQQFPDLHSELNLSSLELGDSALYFCASSVGVIARKADTQYFGPGTRLTVL.

The chain uses TRBV21-1 and TRBJ1-2. TRBV21-1 is deemed a pseudogene. This CDR3 has 18 residues. The CDR3 loop is CASSKPLRNREGDYGYTF. The CDR3 DNA sequence: TGTGCCAGCAGCAAACCTTTACGTAACAGGGAGGGCGACTATGGCTACACCTTC.

DNA for the CDR3: TGCGCCAGCAGTGGGGGAGGATCGGGGATATATGGCTACACCTTC. It is translated as CASSGGGSGIYGYTF. This rearrangement joins TRBV10-1 to TRBJ1-2; no clear D. CDR3 length: 15 amino acids. The germline V and J ends were trimmed by 4 bases and 5 bases, with 17 bases remaining between them. The germline V gene encodes CDR1 WNHNN and CDR2 SYGVQD (reference sequence).

The chain couples TRBV6-1 to TRBJ2-7; a possible D gene is TRBD2 (6 bases). CDR3 length: 14 residues. The V gene's germline CDR1 is MNHNS and CDR2 SASEGT. Between the trimmed V and J ends, which lost 5 bases and 0 bases, there was a span of 11 bases. In DNA form, the CDR3 reads TGTGCCAGCAGTCTAGCGCCGAGCTCCTACGAGCAGTACTTC. This translates into CASSLAPSSYEQYF.

V is TRBV7-3 and J is TRBJ2-1; TRBD2 matches 7 bases. The CDR3 covers 12 residues. Germline lookup yields CDR1 SGHTA and CDR2 FQGTGA. J gave up 6 bases and V 5 bases, and 1 base lay outside the gene matches. The CDR3 region is CASSGGGNEQFF. CDR3 nucleotide sequence: TGTGCCAGCAGCGGGGGGGGCAATGAGCAGTTCTTC.

The chain links TRBV2 to TRBJ2-1; TRBD2 aligns across 7 bases. V lost 2 bases, J lost 7 bases, and 8 bases stayed unmatched. CDR1 is SNHLY and CDR2 is FYNNEI in the germline V gene. There are 15 residues in the CDR3. The CDR3 sequence is CASSELRGSENEQFF. The CDR3 nucleotides are TGTGCCAGCAGTGAATTGCGGGGGAGTGAGAATGAGCAGTTCTTC.

In DNA form, the CDR3 reads TGTGCCATAGGGGAAGGGACAGCTAACTATGGCTACACCTTC. It codes for CAIGEGTANYGYTF. The chain employs TRBV10-3 and TRBJ1-2, with 7 bases lining up with TRBD1. J gave up 0 bases and V 9 bases, and 7 bases lay outside the gene matches. This CDR3 spans 14 amino acids. Germline lookup yields CDR1 ENHRY and CDR2 SYGVKD.

V and J are TRBV10-3 and TRBJ2-7; 8 nucleotides agree with TRBD1. The germline V gene encodes CDR1 ENHRY and CDR2 SYGVKD. The CDR3 runs 15 residues. The junction had 9 bases not matched to a gene; V was cut back by 6 bases and J by 2 bases. The CDR3 here is CAIRASGQGAYEQYF. The CDR3 DNA sequence: TGTGCCATCAGGGCTAGTGGACAGGGAGCCTACGAGCAGTACTTC.